The source of this T cell receptor beta chain is a study of shared clonotypes between healthy human individuals. In the study overall: Three plates were used per donor for CD4 naive, three for CD4 memory, two for CD8 naive and one for CD8 memory. Study results and caveats: In contrast to clonotypes shared by all four donors, non-shared clonotypes had lower generation probabilities.

Looked up from germline, CDR1 is KGHSH and CDR2 is LQKENI. Germline trimming cut 0 bases from V and 0 bases from J; bases unmatched to any gene: 3. The CDR3 is 16 amino acids. The assay was run at deep level. Only in-frame clones appear in the TCRdb table, and some are missing; sequencing was by immunoSEQ multiplex PCR. The sample shows about 2 million clones, around 95% of them seen only once. Notes on this clone: Its target is not known. Different DNA sequences within this sample yield the same CDR3.

This receptor was taken from a young man in good health. The genes are TRBV18 and TRBJ1-1; 8 bases are shared with TRBD1. Sequenced input: naive CD4+ T cells sorted from blood. Subset defined: CD45RA+ positively selected. The CDR3 region is CASSPPTGVMNTEAFF. DNA for the CDR3: TGTGCCAGCTCACCACCGACAGGGGTAATGAACACTGAAGCTTTCTTT.